This is a list of T cell receptor beta chains from one sample in a study of T-cell reconstitution after alpha-beta-depleted transplantation in children. TCRdb used MiXCR to reprocess the PCR reads, holding one entry per CDR3 protein. Found here are roughly 300,000 distinct CDR3 sequences, around 10% of them singletons; the top ten hold around 20%. The sequences come from peripheral blood, collected 180 days after TCRalphabeta/CD19-depleted stem cell transplant. All receptors come from a male patient between 2 and 10 years old who had a stem cell transplant for chronic granulomatous disease, so the T cells may come from the graft donor. Each CDR3 is given with its conserved first and last residue. D genes are given only for firm matches. Not every row has a clone size; where given, it reads once, few, many or a size class.

V gene: TRBV5-1
J gene: TRBJ2-1
clone size: many
D gene: .
CDR3 protein: CASSSRDNEQFF
CDR3 DNA: TGCGCCAGCAGTTCCAGGGATAATGAGCAGTTCTTC

V gene: TRBV29-1
J gene: TRBJ1-3
clone size: many
D gene: .
CDR3 protein: CSVEVGSGNTIYF
CDR3 DNA: TGCAGCGTTGAAGTGGGATCTGGAAACACCATATATTTT

V gene: TRBV30
J gene: TRBJ2-2
clone size: many
D gene: TRBD2
CDR3 protein: CAWSGPGLATGELFF
CDR3 DNA: TGTGCCTGGAGTGGACCGGGACTAGCGACCGGGGAGCTGTTTTTT

V gene: TRBV5-1
J gene: TRBJ2-1
clone size: many
D gene: TRBD2
CDR3 protein: CASSLWGWEGRGHNEQFF
CDR3 DNA: TGCGCCAGCAGCTTGTGGGGATGGGAGGGACGTGGGCACAATGAGCAGTTCTTC

V gene: TRBV25-1
J gene: TRBJ2-3
clone size: .
D gene: .
CDR3 protein: CASSELGVRGGDTDTQYF
CDR3 DNA: TGTGCCAGCAGTGAATTAGGGGTTAGGGGGGGCGATACAGATACGCAGTATTTT

V gene: TRBV27
J gene: TRBJ2-1
clone size: many
D gene: .
CDR3 protein: CASSLGGAILYNEQFF
CDR3 DNA: TGTGCCAGCAGTTTAGGGGGGGCTATCCTATACAATGAGCAGTTCTTC

V gene: TRBV28
J gene: TRBJ2-2
clone size: many
D gene: .
CDR3 protein: CASSTRDVVRELFF
CDR3 DNA: TGTGCCAGCAGTACCCGGGACGTAGTAAGGGAGCTGTTTTTT

V gene: TRBV10-3
J gene: TRBJ2-7
clone size: many
D gene: .
CDR3 protein: CAIRQYTYSYEQYF
CDR3 DNA: TGTGCCATCAGACAATACACTTACTCCTACGAGCAGTACTTC

V gene: TRBV5-5
J gene: TRBJ2-4
clone size: many
D gene: .
CDR3 protein: CASSWVWGVEKNIQYF
CDR3 DNA: TGTGCCAGCAGCTGGGTATGGGGCGTAGAGAAAAACATTCAGTACTTC

V gene: TRBV20-1
J gene: TRBJ2-1
clone size: many
D gene: TRBD2
CDR3 protein: CSRAGELRSYNEQFF
CDR3 DNA: TGCAGCCGAGCGGGAGAGTTGAGGTCCTACAATGAGCAGTTCTTC

V gene: TRBV20-1
J gene: TRBJ2-7
clone size: many
D gene: .
CDR3 protein: CSAPGPRGYEQYF
CDR3 DNA: TGCAGTGCCCCGGGACCCCGGGGGTACGAGCAGTACTTC

V gene: TRBV29-1
J gene: TRBJ2-3
clone size: many
D gene: .
CDR3 protein: CSVPRRGNTDTQYF
CDR3 DNA: TGCAGCGTTCCGCGCCGGGGGAACACAGATACGCAGTATTTT

V gene: TRBV9
J gene: TRBJ1-2
clone size: many
D gene: TRBD1
CDR3 protein: CASSARQGTSNYGYTF
CDR3 DNA: TGTGCCAGCAGCGCCCGACAGGGTACGTCTAACTATGGCTACACCTTC

V gene: TRBV12-3/TRBV12-4
J gene: TRBJ2-7
clone size: many
D gene: TRBD2
CDR3 protein: CASSLTSAYEQYF
CDR3 DNA: TGTGCCAGCAGTTTAACTAGCGCATACGAGCAGTACTTC

V gene: TRBV18
J gene: TRBJ2-5
clone size: many
D gene: TRBD2
CDR3 protein: CASSPPRLAANQETQYF
CDR3 DNA: TGTGCCAGCTCACCACCGAGACTAGCGGCAAACCAAGAGACCCAGTACTTC

V gene: TRBV10-3
J gene: TRBJ2-1
clone size: many
D gene: TRBD2
CDR3 protein: CAIRDSLRENEQFF
CDR3 DNA: TGTGCCATCAGGGACTCTCTGCGGGAGAATGAGCAGTTCTTC

V gene: TRBV7-8
J gene: TRBJ2-5
clone size: many
D gene: .
CDR3 protein: CASSLDGAQQETQYF
CDR3 DNA: TGTGCCAGCAGCTTAGACGGGGCCCAACAAGAGACCCAGTACTTC

V gene: TRBV15
J gene: TRBJ1-2
clone size: few
D gene: .
CDR3 protein: CATSFGGGYGYTF
CDR3 DNA: TGTGCCACCAGCTTCGGGGGCGGCTATGGCTACACCTTC

V gene: TRBV20-1
J gene: TRBJ2-7
clone size: .
D gene: .
CDR3 protein: CGARTVDRDEQYF
CDR3 DNA: TGCGGTGCTAGAACCGTAGATCGGGACGAGCAGTACTTC

V gene: TRBV11-2
J gene: TRBJ2-1
clone size: many
D gene: TRBD2
CDR3 protein: CASSPGLADYNEQFF
CDR3 DNA: TGTGCCAGCAGCCCGGGACTAGCAGATTACAATGAGCAGTTCTTC

V gene: TRBV24-1
J gene: TRBJ2-2
clone size: many
D gene: .
CDR3 protein: CATSDKTGVGTGELFF
CDR3 DNA: TGTGCCACCAGTGATAAAACGGGGGTAGGGACCGGGGAGCTGTTTTTT

V gene: TRBV15
J gene: TRBJ2-1
clone size: many
D gene: TRBD2
CDR3 protein: CATSRDLGLAGRNEQFF
CDR3 DNA: TGTGCCACCAGCAGAGACCTAGGACTAGCGGGAAGAAATGAGCAGTTCTTC

V gene: TRBV7-6
J gene: TRBJ2-7
clone size: many
D gene: TRBD2
CDR3 protein: CASSLAFPREGSYEQYF
CDR3 DNA: TGTGCCAGCAGCTTAGCCTTCCCGCGGGAGGGGTCCTACGAGCAGTACTTC

V gene: TRBV20-1
J gene: TRBJ2-4
clone size: many
D gene: TRBD2
CDR3 protein: CSARDTSGRAIWAKNIQYF
CDR3 DNA: TGCAGTGCTAGAGATACTAGCGGGAGGGCCATATGGGCCAAAAACATTCAGTACTTC

V gene: TRBV5-1
J gene: TRBJ2-3
clone size: many
D gene: TRBD1
CDR3 protein: CASSSTGTGVADTQYF
CDR3 DNA: TGCGCCAGCAGCTCGACCGGGACAGGGGTGGCAGATACGCAGTATTTT

V gene: TRBV11-1
J gene: TRBJ2-7
clone size: many
D gene: .
CDR3 protein: CASSLGTPIEQYF
CDR3 DNA: TGTGCCAGCAGCTTAGGGACACCCATCGAACAGTACTTC

V gene: TRBV18
J gene: TRBJ2-3
clone size: few
D gene: TRBD1
CDR3 protein: CASSPFTRQGNTDTQYF
CDR3 DNA: TGTGCCAGCTCACCATTTACCAGACAGGGGAACACAGATACGCAGTATTTT

V gene: TRBV28
J gene: TRBJ1-2
clone size: many
D gene: .
CDR3 protein: CASSPQDRYYGYTF
CDR3 DNA: TGTGCCAGCAGCCCACAGGACAGATACTATGGCTACACCTTC

V gene: TRBV11-2
J gene: TRBJ2-7
clone size: many
D gene: .
CDR3 protein: CASSLDPSPYEQYF
CDR3 DNA: TGTGCCAGCAGCTTAGATCCCTCGCCCTACGAGCAGTACTTC

V gene: TRBV20-1
J gene: TRBJ2-3
clone size: many
D gene: .
CDR3 protein: CSARDQRLPTDTQYF
CDR3 DNA: TGCAGTGCTAGAGATCAGAGACTGCCCACAGATACGCAGTATTTT

V gene: TRBV7-3
J gene: TRBJ2-6
clone size: .
D gene: .
CDR3 protein: CASSPSSTRSGANVLTF
CDR3 DNA: TGTGCCAGCAGCCCTTCCTCGACCCGCTCTGGGGCCAACGTCCTGACTTTC

V gene: TRBV18
J gene: TRBJ2-3
clone size: .
D gene: .
CDR3 protein: CASSPAPADTQYF
CDR3 DNA: TGTGCCAGCTCACCAGCTCCAGCAGATACGCAGTATTTT

V gene: TRBV20-1
J gene: TRBJ1-5
clone size: .
D gene: TRBD1
CDR3 protein: CGARELTGLNQPQHF
CDR3 DNA: TGCGGTGCTAGAGAGTTGACAGGGCTCAACCAGCCCCAGCATTTT

V gene: TRBV4-3
J gene: TRBJ2-3
clone size: many
D gene: TRBD1
CDR3 protein: CASSQLAGQGTQYF
CDR3 DNA: TGCGCCAGCAGCCAATTGGCTGGACAGGGTACGCAGTATTTT

V gene: TRBV4-2
J gene: TRBJ2-7
clone size: many
D gene: .
CDR3 protein: CASSQGRGNEQYF
CDR3 DNA: TGTGCCAGCAGCCAAGGGAGGGGGAACGAGCAGTACTTC

V gene: TRBV9
J gene: TRBJ2-1
clone size: .
D gene: TRBD2
CDR3 protein: CASSVDGTSGHNEQFF
CDR3 DNA: TGTGCCAGCAGCGTAGACGGGACTAGCGGGCACAATGAGCAGTTCTTC

V gene: TRBV12-3/TRBV12-4
J gene: TRBJ1-2
clone size: many
D gene: TRBD1
CDR3 protein: CASSPGQEYGYTF
CDR3 DNA: TGTGCCAGCAGTCCAGGACAGGAATACGGCTACACCTTC

V gene: TRBV27
J gene: TRBJ2-7
clone size: many
D gene: .
CDR3 protein: CASSTMDGSSYEQYF
CDR3 DNA: TGTGCCAGCAGTACTATGGACGGCAGCTCCTACGAGCAGTACTTC

V gene: TRBV7-9
J gene: TRBJ2-5
clone size: many
D gene: .
CDR3 protein: CASSLPGLGGETQYF
CDR3 DNA: TGTGCCAGCAGCTTACCGGGCTTGGGCGGTGAGACCCAGTACTTC

V gene: TRBV24-1
J gene: TRBJ2-3
clone size: many
D gene: .
CDR3 protein: CATSGTDSSTDTQYF
CDR3 DNA: TGTGCCACCAGTGGTACAGACTCTAGCACAGATACGCAGTATTTT

V gene: TRBV5-6
J gene: TRBJ2-3
clone size: many
D gene: .
CDR3 protein: CASSIGHLTDTQYF
CDR3 DNA: TGTGCCAGCAGCATCGGACATCTCACAGATACGCAGTATTTT

V gene: TRBV11-2
J gene: TRBJ2-7
clone size: many
D gene: TRBD1
CDR3 protein: CASSLAPGDRVYEQYF
CDR3 DNA: TGTGCCAGCAGCTTAGCCCCCGGGGACAGGGTCTACGAGCAGTACTTC

V gene: TRBV12-3/TRBV12-4
J gene: TRBJ2-7
clone size: many
D gene: .
CDR3 protein: CASRPGALPYEQYF
CDR3 DNA: TGTGCCAGCAGGCCGGGGGCGCTTCCCTACGAGCAGTACTTC

V gene: TRBV18
J gene: TRBJ2-2
clone size: many
D gene: TRBD1
CDR3 protein: CASSPRETGKGTGELFF
CDR3 DNA: TGTGCCAGCTCACCACGGGAGACAGGGAAGGGCACCGGGGAGCTGTTTTTT

V gene: TRBV6-5
J gene: TRBJ1-1
clone size: few
D gene: .
CDR3 protein: CASSYSNQGLGTEAFF
CDR3 DNA: TGTGCCAGCAGTTACTCGAATCAGGGGTTGGGCACTGAAGCTTTCTTT

V gene: TRBV12-3/TRBV12-4
J gene: TRBJ2-2
clone size: many
D gene: TRBD1
CDR3 protein: CASSWTGEVNTGELFF
CDR3 DNA: TGTGCCAGCAGTTGGACAGGGGAGGTCAACACCGGGGAGCTGTTTTTT

V gene: TRBV7-8
J gene: TRBJ1-1
clone size: many
D gene: .
CDR3 protein: CASSLNRGVTEAFF
CDR3 DNA: TGTGCCAGCAGCTTAAATAGGGGGGTAACTGAAGCTTTCTTT

V gene: TRBV12-3/TRBV12-4
J gene: TRBJ1-2
clone size: many
D gene: TRBD1
CDR3 protein: CASSPGGGHGYTF
CDR3 DNA: TGTGCCAGCAGCCCAGGGGGGGGCCATGGCTACACCTTC

V gene: TRBV12-3/TRBV12-4
J gene: TRBJ2-5
clone size: many
D gene: TRBD1
CDR3 protein: CASSLEGAPETQYF
CDR3 DNA: TGTGCCAGCAGTTTAGAGGGGGCCCCAGAGACCCAGTACTTC

V gene: TRBV12-3/TRBV12-4
J gene: TRBJ2-3
clone size: many
D gene: .
CDR3 protein: CASSFEGDLTDTQYF
CDR3 DNA: TGTGCCAGCAGTTTTGAAGGAGACCTCACAGATACGCAGTATTTT

V gene: TRBV19
J gene: TRBJ2-3
clone size: .
D gene: TRBD2
CDR3 protein: CASSRLAGLRTDTQYF
CDR3 DNA: TGTGCCAGTAGTCGGCTAGCGGGCCTTAGGACAGATACGCAGTATTTT

V gene: TRBV18
J gene: TRBJ2-7
clone size: many
D gene: .
CDR3 protein: CASSPPGHEQYF
CDR3 DNA: TGTGCCAGCTCACCACCGGGGCACGAGCAGTACTTC

V gene: TRBV27
J gene: TRBJ2-7
clone size: many
D gene: TRBD2
CDR3 protein: CASTTVAGGYEQYF
CDR3 DNA: TGTGCCAGCACCACGGTAGCGGGAGGATACGAGCAGTACTTC

V gene: TRBV29-1
J gene: TRBJ2-3
clone size: many
D gene: .
CDR3 protein: CSVDPGAGTDTQYF
CDR3 DNA: TGCAGCGTTGACCCGGGAGCGGGCACAGATACGCAGTATTTT